The T cell receptor (beta chain) under discussion was sequenced for a study of OX40 agonist ivuxolimab in advanced cancers. In the study overall: Every 2 weeks, ivuxolimab was infused into the patients intravenously at between 0.01 and 10 mg/kg.

Here immunoSEQ multiplex PCR was the method, and the copy in TCRdb shows in-frame clones only, minus some. The profile shows 75,000 to 100,000 clones, 84% of them singletons. V lost 3 bases and J 7 bases, leaving 18 bases between the germline ends. Germline V lookup: CDR1 LNHDA, CDR2 SQIVND (reference sequence). The CDR3 is 16 residues long. This sequence originates from an adult with an advanced solid tumor such as melanoma, head and neck, liver or kidney cancer. The sequenced sample was CD4+ or CD8+ T cells sorted from blood, obtained in a trial of the OX40 agonist ivuxolimab. The V and J genes are TRBV19 and TRBJ1-4; maybe TRBD1 (6 bases). The CDR3 DNA follows: TGTGCCAGTAGTATTGGACAGCGCCAGCTTGGTGAAAAACTGTTTTTT. Encoded protein: CASSIGQRQLGEKLFF.